This T cell receptor beta chain was sequenced in a study of type 1 regulatory T cells. The overall study: T-allo10 is a Tr1-enriched, alloantigen-specific CD4 T cell product made in vitro.

Study-wide results and limits: Tr1 cells had a more restricted TCR repertoire than non-Tr1 cells.

In the case of this clonotype: The target antigen is unknown.

TCRdb passed the reads through MiXCR, listing each CDR3 protein once. Among several thousand distinct CDR3 sequences listed, roughly a quarter were seen once. The TCR originated in a human donor in good health. Sequencing used cultured type 1 regulatory T (Tr1) cells, either the whole culture or a sorted fraction (not recorded which).

The CDR3: CASRETGLTNEKLFF. The DNA for the CDR3 is TGTGCCAGCAGGGAAACAGGGTTGACTAATGAAAAACTGTTTTTT. The chain has TRBV2 and TRBJ1-4; D is perhaps TRBD1 (6 bases). V was pared by 6 bases and J by 2 bases, with 13 bases between. The CDR3 has 15 residues. Per the germline V gene, CDR1 is SNHLY and CDR2 is FYNNEI.